This TCR beta chain was captured by sequencing in a study of blood T cell repertoires in COVID-19. On the study more broadly: Sites in the United States, Italy and Spain provided acute and convalescent COVID-19 samples.

Sequencing was performed with immunoSEQ multiplex PCR; in TCRdb, only in-frame clones are kept and a portion is missing. The data hold around 130,000 clones, with about four fifths observed a single time. Residents of 24 US areas, aged about 18 to 89 years, made up the participants. Participants were placed into cohorts based on the clinical history they reported. Sample: PBMCs or T cells enriched from blood (not recorded which). The receptor was derived from a man aged 25 to 40 who had recovered from COVID-19.

The CDR3 DNA reads as TGTGCCTGGAGTTTGGCGGGAGGGGTTGATACGCAGTATTTT. Encoded protein: CAWSLAGGVDTQYF. The V call is TRBV30, the J call TRBJ2-3; 9 bases align to TRBD2. Per germline, CDR1 GTSNPN and CDR2 SVGIG (reference sequence). The ends lost 2 bases at V and 6 bases at J; junction bases unmatched: 6. This CDR3 has 14 amino acids. The whole variable domain, filled in from reference TRBV30 and TRBJ2-3, reads SQTIHQWPATLVQPVGSPLSLECTVEGTSNPNLYWYRQAAGRGLQLLFYSVGIGQISSEVPQNLSASRPQDRQFILSSKKLLLSDSGFYLCAWSLAGGVDTQYFGPGTRLTVL.